This TCR beta chain was obtained from a study of CD8+CD57+ T cells in acquired aplastic anemia. Study-level background: DNA per sorted CD4+ or CD8+ sample ranged about 0.2 to 30 ug, averaging 3.2 ug.

Unmatched junction bases numbered 0, after V lost 0 bases and J lost 6 bases. The CDR3 spans 12 residues. CDR1 and CDR2 (germline): GTSNPN, SVGIG (reference sequence). Genomic DNA constituted the template upon which TCR beta VDJ and CDR3 profiling was performed. TCRdb reprocessed the reads via MiXCR and lists one record per CDR3 protein. The sample includes some 160,000 distinct CDR3 sequences, around 48% of them seen just once. Previously, flow cytometry had revealed CD8+CD57+ cell expansion in the patients chosen for sequencing. There was no therapy given to any patient before the blood sampling took place.

Sequenced input: sorted CD4+, CD8+, or CD8+CD57+ T cells (not recorded which) from PBMCs. The origin of this receptor is a human donor with aplastic anemia. The chain combines TRBV30 with TRBJ2-3; 7 nucleotides line up with TRBD2. The CDR3 sequence is CAWSVGGDTQYF. As DNA, the CDR3 is TGTGCCTGGAGTGTGGGGGGGGATACGCAGTATTTT.